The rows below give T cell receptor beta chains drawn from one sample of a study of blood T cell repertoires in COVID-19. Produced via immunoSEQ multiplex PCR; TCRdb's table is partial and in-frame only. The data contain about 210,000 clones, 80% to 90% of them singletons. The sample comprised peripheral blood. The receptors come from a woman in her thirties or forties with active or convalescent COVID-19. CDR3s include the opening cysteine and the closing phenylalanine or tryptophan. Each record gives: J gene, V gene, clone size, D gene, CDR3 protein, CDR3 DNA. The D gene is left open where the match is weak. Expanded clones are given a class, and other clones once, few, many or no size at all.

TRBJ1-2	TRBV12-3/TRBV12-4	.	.	CASSFSSRTGYTF	TGTGCCAGCAGTTTTAGCAGCCGAACGGGCTACACCTTC
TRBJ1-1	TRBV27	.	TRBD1	CASRIQTGGFTEAFF	TGTGCCAGCAGGATACAGACAGGGGGTTTCACTGAAGCTTTCTTT
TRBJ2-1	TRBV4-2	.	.	CASSQDRDLGNEQFF	TGTGCCAGCAGCCAAGATCGGGATCTCGGGAATGAGCAGTTCTTC
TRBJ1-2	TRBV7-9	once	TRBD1	CASSLGGQGGSGYTF	TGTGCCAGCAGCTTAGGGGGACAGGGAGGTTCTGGCTACACCTTC
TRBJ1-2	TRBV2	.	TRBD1	CASRGQGEGGYTF	TGTGCCAGCAGGGGACAGGGGGAGGGAGGCTACACCTTC
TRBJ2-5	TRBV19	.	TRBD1	CATTPGTGIQETQYF	TGTGCCACAACCCCCGGGACAGGGATCCAAGAGACCCAGTACTTC
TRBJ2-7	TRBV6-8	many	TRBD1	CASEPTGVEQYF	TGTGCCAGTGAGCCAACAGGGGTCGAGCAGTACTTC
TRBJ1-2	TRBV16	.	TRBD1	CASSRRDRVFGYTF	TGTGCCAGCAGCCGAAGGGACAGGGTCTTCGGCTACACCTTC
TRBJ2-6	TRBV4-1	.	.	CASSQLQSSGANVLTF	TGCGCCAGCAGCCAGTTACAGAGCTCTGGGGCCAACGTCCTGACTTTC
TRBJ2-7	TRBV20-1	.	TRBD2	CSASPSGRIEQYF	TGCAGTGCTAGTCCTAGCGGGAGGATCGAGCAGTACTTC
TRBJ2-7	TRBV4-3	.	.	CASSLGTGASYEQYF	TGCGCCAGCAGCCTCGGGACGGGAGCCAGCTACGAGCAGTACTTC
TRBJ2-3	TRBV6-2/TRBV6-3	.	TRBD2	CASSPLAGGTDTQYF	TGTGCCAGCAGTCCACTAGCGGGGGGCACAGATACGCAGTATTTT
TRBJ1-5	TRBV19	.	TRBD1	CASSILDRGKGQPQHF	TGTGCCAGTAGTATACTGGACAGGGGAAAGGGACAGCCCCAGCATTTT
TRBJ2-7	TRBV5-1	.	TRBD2	CASSFGHGGVEQYF	TGCGCCAGCAGCTTCGGACATGGGGGGGTCGAGCAGTACTTC
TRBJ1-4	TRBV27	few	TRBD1	CASSETGADEKLFF	TGTGCCAGCAGCGAGACAGGGGCGGATGAAAAACTGTTTTTT
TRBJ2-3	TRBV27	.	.	CASGLGPIDTQYF	TGTGCCAGCGGCTTGGGCCCCATCGATACGCAGTATTTT
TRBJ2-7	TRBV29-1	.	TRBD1	CSVNRGQDEQYF	TGCAGCGTTAACAGGGGGCAGGACGAGCAGTACTTC
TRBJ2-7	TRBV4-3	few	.	CASSLTRPGPYEQYF	TGCGCCAGCAGCCTCACAAGGCCAGGGCCCTACGAGCAGTACTTC
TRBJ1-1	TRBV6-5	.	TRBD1	CASSYVGQGANTEAFF	TGTGCCAGCAGTTACGTGGGACAGGGGGCGAACACTGAAGCTTTCTTT
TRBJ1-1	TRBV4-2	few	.	CASSQDLTVQTEAFF	TGTGCCAGCAGCCAAGATCTTACAGTTCAGACTGAAGCTTTCTTT
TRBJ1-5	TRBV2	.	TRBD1	CASSGQGANQPQHF	TGTGCCAGCAGTGGACAGGGGGCTAATCAGCCCCAGCATTTT
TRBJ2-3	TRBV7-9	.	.	CASSFMLWGPSGDTQYF	TGTGCCAGCAGCTTTATGTTGTGGGGGCCTAGCGGAGATACGCAGTATTTT
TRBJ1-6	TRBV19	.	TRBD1	CASSIGRGNSPLHF	TGTGCCAGTAGTATAGGCAGGGGGAATTCACCCCTCCACTTT
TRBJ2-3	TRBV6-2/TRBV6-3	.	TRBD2	CASSYGGGPGTDTQYF	TGTGCCAGCAGTTATGGCGGGGGGCCAGGCACAGATACGCAGTATTTT
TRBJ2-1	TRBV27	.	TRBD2	CASTPWSGRTSSYNEQFF	TGTGCCAGCACCCCATGGAGCGGGAGGACGTCCTCCTACAATGAGCAGTTCTTC
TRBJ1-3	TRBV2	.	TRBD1	CASVRDRGTGNTIYF	TGTGCCAGCGTCAGGGACAGGGGTACAGGAAACACCATATATTTT
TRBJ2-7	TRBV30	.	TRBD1	CAWSTGTGVFEQYF	TGTGCCTGGAGCACCGGGACAGGGGTGTTCGAGCAGTACTTC
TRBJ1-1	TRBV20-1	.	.	CSASPHGWVTEAFF	TGCAGTGCTAGTCCCCACGGGTGGGTTACTGAAGCTTTCTTT
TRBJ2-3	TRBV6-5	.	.	CASSLRLGRDTQYF	TGTGCCAGCAGTTTGAGGCTGGGGCGGGATACGCAGTATTTT
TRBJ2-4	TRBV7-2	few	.	CASSLYRNIQYF	TGTGCCAGCAGCTTATACAGAAACATTCAGTACTTC
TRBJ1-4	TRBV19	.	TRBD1	CASAGQVNEKLFF	TGTGCCAGTGCGGGACAGGTTAATGAAAAACTGTTTTTT
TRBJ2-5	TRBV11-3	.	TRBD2	CASSLRGNQETQYF	TGTGCCAGCAGCTTGCGGGGGAACCAAGAGACCCAGTACTTC
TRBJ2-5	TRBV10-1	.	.	CASSADLASAETQYF	TGCGCCAGCAGTGCAGATCTAGCGTCGGCGGAGACCCAGTACTTC
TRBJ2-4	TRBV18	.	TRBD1	CASSPGQGRVLAKNIQYF	TGTGCCAGCTCACCCGGACAGGGGCGGGTATTGGCCAAAAACATTCAGTACTTC
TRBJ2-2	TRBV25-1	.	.	CASQPFQGNTGELFF	TGTGCCAGCCAGCCTTTTCAGGGGAACACCGGGGAGCTGTTTTTT
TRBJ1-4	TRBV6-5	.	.	CASSYSAPGYGEKLFF	TGTGCCAGCAGTTACTCGGCCCCAGGGTATGGAGAAAAACTGTTTTTT
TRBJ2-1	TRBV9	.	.	CASSVAVSSYNEQFF	TGTGCCAGCAGCGTAGCGGTGAGCTCCTACAATGAGCAGTTCTTC
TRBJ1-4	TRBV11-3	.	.	CASSAEAATNEKLFF	TGTGCCAGCAGCGCCGAGGCTGCAACTAATGAAAAACTGTTTTTT
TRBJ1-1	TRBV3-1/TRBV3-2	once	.	CASSQDRIGQRGRTEAFF	TGTGCCAGCAGCCAAGATAGGATCGGACAAAGGGGCAGGACTGAAGCTTTCTTT
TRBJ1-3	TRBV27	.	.	CASRPLGGVENTIYF	TGTGCCAGCAGACCACTCGGAGGGGTTGAAAACACCATATATTTT
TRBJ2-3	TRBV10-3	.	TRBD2	CAISESVSGVPRSTDTQYF	TGTGCCATCAGTGAGTCGGTTAGCGGGGTCCCGCGGAGCACAGATACGCAGTATTTT
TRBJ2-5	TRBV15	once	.	CATSRDLLETQYF	TGTGCCACCAGCAGAGATCTATTGGAGACCCAGTACTTC
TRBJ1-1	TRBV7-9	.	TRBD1	CASSQPTGGPTEAFF	TGTGCCAGCAGCCAGCCGACAGGGGGCCCCACTGAAGCTTTCTTT
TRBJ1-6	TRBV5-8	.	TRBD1	CASSFQGARNSPLHF	TGTGCCAGCAGCTTTCAGGGGGCTCGAAATTCACCCCTCCACTTT
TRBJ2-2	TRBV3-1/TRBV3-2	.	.	CASSQDGRAWGNTGELFF	TGTGCCAGCAGCCAAGACGGCAGGGCCTGGGGAAACACCGGGGAGCTGTTTTTT
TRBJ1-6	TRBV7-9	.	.	CASSLGDRNSPLHF	TGTGCCAGCAGCTTAGGAGACAGAAATTCACCCCTCCACTTT
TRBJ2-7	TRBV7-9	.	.	CASSPNYEQYF	TGTGCCAGCAGCCCTAACTACGAGCAGTACTTC
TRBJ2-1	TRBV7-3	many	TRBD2	CASSYGTSGHNEQFF	TGTGCCAGCAGCTACGGGACTAGCGGCCACAATGAGCAGTTCTTC
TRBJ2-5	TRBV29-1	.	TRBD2	CSVPVAGGETQYF	TGCAGCGTTCCCGTAGCGGGAGGAGAGACCCAGTACTTC
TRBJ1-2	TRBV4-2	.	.	CASSQDGNSFYGYTF	TGTGCCAGCAGCCAAGATGGAAACAGTTTCTATGGCTACACCTTC
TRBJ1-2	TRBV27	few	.	CASSLSGGNYGYTF	TGTGCCAGCAGTTTATCAGGGGGTAACTATGGCTACACCTTC
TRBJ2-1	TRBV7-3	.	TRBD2	CASSDDQRGEQFF	TGTGCCAGCAGCGACGACCAGCGGGGTGAGCAGTTCTTC
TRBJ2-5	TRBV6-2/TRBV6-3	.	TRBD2	CASSFASGRETQYF	TGTGCCAGCAGTTTTGCTAGCGGGAGGGAGACCCAGTACTTC
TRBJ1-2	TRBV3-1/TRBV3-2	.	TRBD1	CASSLWTGREGYTF	TGTGCCAGCAGCCTGTGGACAGGGCGGGAAGGCTACACCTTC
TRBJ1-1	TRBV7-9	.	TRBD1	CASDRDRLNTEAFF	TGTGCCAGCGACCGGGACAGGCTGAACACTGAAGCTTTCTTT